This TCR beta chain is from a study of graft-versus-host responses after intestinal transplantation. On the study more broadly: All of the recipients had induction that used anti-thymocyte globulin, then tacrolimus and steroids for roughly three years. Study findings and constraints: Some GvH clones appeared in ileal mucosa or blood before recipient bone marrow. After transplant, early declines in HvG clones were associated with peak levels of circulating GvH clones.

Sequenced by immunoSEQ multiplex PCR; TCRdb stores in-frame clones only, minus some. The top ten clones hold around 0.12% of a sample with under 150,000 clones, roughly 93% of them seen once. Germline V CDR1 and CDR2: SGHVS, FNYEAQ. CDR3 length equals 17 residues. J gave up 5 bases and V 1 base, and 12 bases lay outside the gene matches. Comment on this clone: Its antigen is not identified.

This material consisted of unstimulated CD4+ T cells sorted from spleen or lymph node cells, taken before intestinal transplant. This chain links TRBV7-6 with TRBJ1-2; TRBD1 agrees at 8 bases. This TCR was recovered from a human donor who received an intestinal transplant. Written as DNA, the CDR3 is TGTGCCAGCAGCTTAGAGCCTCCGGACAGGGAAGGGTATGGCTACACCTTC. Its translation is CASSLEPPDREGYGYTF.